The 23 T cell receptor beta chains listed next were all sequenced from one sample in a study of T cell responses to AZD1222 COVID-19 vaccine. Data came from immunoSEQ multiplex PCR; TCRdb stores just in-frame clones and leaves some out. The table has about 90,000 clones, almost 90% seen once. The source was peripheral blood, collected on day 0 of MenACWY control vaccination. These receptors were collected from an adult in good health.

CDR3 sequence (DNA): TGTGCCACCAGTGATTTGCGGCTGGGACAGGGAAGGTGCAATCAGCCCCAGCATTTT. Translation: CATSDLRLGQGRCNQPQHF. This chain connects TRBV24-1 to TRBJ1-5, with TRBD1 matching over 9 bases. J was trimmed by 2 bases and V by 0 bases; bases with no gene match: 10. Per the germline V gene, CDR1 is KGHDR and CDR2 is SFDVKD. This CDR3 comprises 19 residues.

The CDR3 loop reads CASSLGGLGLAVKNIQYF. The DNA of the CDR3 is TGTGCCAGCAGCTTGGGGGGGCTGGGTCTAGCGGTCAAAAACATTCAGTACTTC. The chain carries TRBV5-6 and TRBJ2-4; a possible D gene is TRBD2 (7 bases). From germline, CDR1 is SGHDT and CDR2 YYEEEE. The CDR3 loop spans 18 amino acids. V lost 0 bases and J lost 3, with 19 bases in between. Supplemented by reference TRBV5-6 and TRBJ2-4, the full variable domain reads DAGVTQSPTHLIKTRGQQVTLRCSPKSGHDTVSWYQQALGQGPQFIFQYYEEEERQRGNFPDRFSGHQFPNYSSELNVNALLLGDSALYLCASSLGGLGLAVKNIQYFGAGTRLSVL.

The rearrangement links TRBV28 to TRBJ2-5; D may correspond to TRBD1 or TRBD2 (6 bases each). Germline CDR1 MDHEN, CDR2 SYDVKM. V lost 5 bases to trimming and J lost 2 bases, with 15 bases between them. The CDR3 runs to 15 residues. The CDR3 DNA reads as TGTGCCAGCAGTCCCCGGGGGACAATACAAGAGACCCAGTACTTC. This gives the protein CASSPRGTIQETQYF.

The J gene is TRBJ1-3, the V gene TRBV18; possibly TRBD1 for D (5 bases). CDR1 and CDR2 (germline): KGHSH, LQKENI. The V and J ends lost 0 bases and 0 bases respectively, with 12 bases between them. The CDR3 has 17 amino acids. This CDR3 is CASSPPGQVLSGNTIYF. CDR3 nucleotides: TGTGCCAGCTCACCACCGGGGCAGGTTCTCTCTGGAAACACCATATATTTT.

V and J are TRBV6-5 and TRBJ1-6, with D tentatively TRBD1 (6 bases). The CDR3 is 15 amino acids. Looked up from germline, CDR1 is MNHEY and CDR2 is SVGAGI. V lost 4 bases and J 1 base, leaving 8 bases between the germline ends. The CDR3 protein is CASSFQGSYNSPLHF. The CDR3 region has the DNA TGTGCCAGCAGTTTCCAGGGGTCCTATAATTCACCCCTCCACTTT.

CDR3 nucleotide sequence: TGCAGTGCTAGTGCAGGGGACTATGGCTACACCTTC. Amino acids: CSASAGDYGYTF. This chain uses TRBV20-1 with TRBJ1-2; a weak D match, TRBD1 (6 bases). Trimming took 3 bases from V and 3 from J, leaving 8 bases between them. Germline CDR1 is DFQATT and CDR2 is SNEGSKA (reference sequence). The CDR3 totals 12 residues.

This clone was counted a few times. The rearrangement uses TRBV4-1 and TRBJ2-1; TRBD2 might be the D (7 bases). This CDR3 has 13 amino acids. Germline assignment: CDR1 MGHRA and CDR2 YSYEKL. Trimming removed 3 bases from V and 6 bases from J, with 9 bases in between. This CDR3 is CASSHGGPNEQFF. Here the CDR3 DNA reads TGCGCCAGCAGCCACGGGGGGCCCAATGAGCAGTTCTTC.

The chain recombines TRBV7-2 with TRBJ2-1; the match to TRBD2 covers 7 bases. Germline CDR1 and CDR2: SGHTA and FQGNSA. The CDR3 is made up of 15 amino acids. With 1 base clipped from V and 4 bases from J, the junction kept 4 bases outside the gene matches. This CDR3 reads CASSLVSGLYNEQFF. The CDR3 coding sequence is TGTGCCAGCAGCTTAGTTAGCGGGCTTTACAATGAGCAGTTCTTC.

DNA for the CDR3: TGTGCCAGCAGCCGGACCGGCGAGCAGTACTTC. Translated: CASSRTGEQYF. The genes are TRBV6-6 and TRBJ2-7; D is ambiguous. Germline-derived CDR1 and CDR2 are MNHNY and SVGAGI (reference sequence). The V end was cut by 6 bases, the J end by 6 bases, with 9 bases between. This CDR3 contains 11 residues.

DNA for the CDR3: TGTGCCAGCAGTTACTCGCGGGACTATAATTCACCCCTCCACTTT. Protein sequence: CASSYSRDYNSPLHF. V usage is TRBV6-6 and J usage is TRBJ1-6; D unresolved. The CDR3 is 15 residues long. Germline V CDR1 and CDR2: MNHNY, SVGAGI (reference sequence). Trimming removed 0 bases at V and 3 bases at J, with 6 bases between.

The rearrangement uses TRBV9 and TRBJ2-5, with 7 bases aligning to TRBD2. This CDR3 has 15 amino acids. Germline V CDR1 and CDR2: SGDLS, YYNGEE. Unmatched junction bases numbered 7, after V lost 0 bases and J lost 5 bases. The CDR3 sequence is CASSVEAGVGETQYF. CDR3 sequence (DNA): TGTGCCAGCAGCGTAGAGGCGGGGGTAGGGGAGACCCAGTACTTC.

CDR3 residues: CAWSVGVAGYQETQYF. DNA for the CDR3: TGTGCCTGGAGTGTAGGGGTAGCGGGTTACCAAGAGACCCAGTACTTC. V and J are TRBV30 and TRBJ2-5; 7 positions match TRBD2. J lost 0 bases, V lost 0 bases, and 7 bases had no gene match. This CDR3 contains 16 residues. Per the germline V gene, CDR1 is GTSNPN and CDR2 is SVGIG (reference sequence).

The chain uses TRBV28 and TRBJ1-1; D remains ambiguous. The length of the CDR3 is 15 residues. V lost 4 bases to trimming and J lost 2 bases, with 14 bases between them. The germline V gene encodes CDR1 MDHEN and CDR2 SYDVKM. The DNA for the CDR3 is TGTGCCAGCAGTTCGCCAGCCGACCCAAACACTGAAGCTTTCTTT. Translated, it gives CASSSPADPNTEAFF.

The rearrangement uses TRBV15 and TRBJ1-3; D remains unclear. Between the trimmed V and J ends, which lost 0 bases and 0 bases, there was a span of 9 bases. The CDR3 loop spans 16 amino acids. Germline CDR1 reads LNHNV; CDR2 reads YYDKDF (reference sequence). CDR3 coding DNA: TGTGCCACCAGCAGAGATCTGGGGATCTCTGGAAACACCATATATTTT. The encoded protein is CATSRDLGISGNTIYF.

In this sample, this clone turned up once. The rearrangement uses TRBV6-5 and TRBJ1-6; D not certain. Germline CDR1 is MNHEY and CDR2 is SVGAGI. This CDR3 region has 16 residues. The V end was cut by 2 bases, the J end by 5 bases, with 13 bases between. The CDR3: CASSYATIRDNSPLHF. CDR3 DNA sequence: TGTGCCAGCAGTTACGCGACAATTCGGGATAATTCACCCCTCCACTTT.

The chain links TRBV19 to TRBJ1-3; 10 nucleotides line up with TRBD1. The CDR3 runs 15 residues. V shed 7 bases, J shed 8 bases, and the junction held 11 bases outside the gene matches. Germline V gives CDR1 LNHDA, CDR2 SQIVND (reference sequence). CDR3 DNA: TGTGCCAGTAACCACCCGGGACAGGGGAAAGACACCATATATTTT. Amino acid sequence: CASNHPGQGKDTIYF.

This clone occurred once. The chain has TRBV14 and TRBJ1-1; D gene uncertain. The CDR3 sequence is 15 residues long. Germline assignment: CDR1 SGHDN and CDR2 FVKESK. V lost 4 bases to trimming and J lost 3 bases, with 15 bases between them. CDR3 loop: CASSRRGAAYTEAFF. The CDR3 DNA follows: TGTGCCAGCAGCCGCCGCGGCGCAGCATACACTGAAGCTTTCTTT.

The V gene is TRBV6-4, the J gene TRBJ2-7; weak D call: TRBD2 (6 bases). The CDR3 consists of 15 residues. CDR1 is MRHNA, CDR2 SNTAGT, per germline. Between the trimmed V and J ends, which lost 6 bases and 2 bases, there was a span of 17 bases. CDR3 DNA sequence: TGTGCCAGCAGCCCCCAGGGTACGGGGGCCTACGAGCAGTACTTC. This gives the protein CASSPQGTGAYEQYF.

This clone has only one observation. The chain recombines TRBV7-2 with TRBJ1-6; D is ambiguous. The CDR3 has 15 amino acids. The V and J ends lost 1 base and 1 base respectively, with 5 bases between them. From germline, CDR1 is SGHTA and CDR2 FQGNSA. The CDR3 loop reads CASSLDGSYNSPLHF. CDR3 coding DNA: TGTGCCAGCAGCTTAGATGGTTCCTATAATTCACCCCTCCACTTT.

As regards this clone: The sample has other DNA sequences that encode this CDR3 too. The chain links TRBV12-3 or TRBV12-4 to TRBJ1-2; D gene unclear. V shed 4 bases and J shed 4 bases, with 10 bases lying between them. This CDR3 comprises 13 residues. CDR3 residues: CASSSTGFYGYTF. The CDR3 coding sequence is TGTGCCAGCAGTTCTACCGGGTTCTATGGCTACACCTTC.

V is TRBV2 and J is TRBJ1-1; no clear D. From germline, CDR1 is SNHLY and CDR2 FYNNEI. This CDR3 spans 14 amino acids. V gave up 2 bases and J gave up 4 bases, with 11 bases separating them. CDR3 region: CASSELAVGTEAFF. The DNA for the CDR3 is TGTGCCAGCAGTGAATTGGCGGTGGGCACTGAAGCTTTCTTT. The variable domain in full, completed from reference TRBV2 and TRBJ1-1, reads EPEVTQTPSHQVTQMGQEVILRCVPISNHLYFYWYRQILGQKVEFLVSFYNNEISEKSEIFDDQFSVERPDGSNFTLKIRSTKLEDSAMYFCASSELAVGTEAFFGQGTRLTVV.

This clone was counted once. The CDR3 DNA is TGTGCCAGCAGCCTGGGACAGGCGATAGAATCAGATACGCAGTATTTT. It specifies CASSLGQAIESDTQYF. V gene TRBV3-1 (or the pseudogene TRBV3-2) combines with J gene TRBJ2-3; 8 nucleotides agree with TRBD1. V lost 4 bases and J lost 4; bases outside the gene matches: 10. The CDR3 is 16 amino acids. Looked up from germline, CDR1 is LGHDT and CDR2 is YNNKEL (reference sequence).

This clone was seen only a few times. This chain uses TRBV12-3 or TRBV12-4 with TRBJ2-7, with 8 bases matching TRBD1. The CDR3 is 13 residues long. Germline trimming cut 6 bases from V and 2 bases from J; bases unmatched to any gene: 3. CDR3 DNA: TGTGCCAGCAGCAGGGACAGGACCTACGAGCAGTACTTC. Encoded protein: CASSRDRTYEQYF.